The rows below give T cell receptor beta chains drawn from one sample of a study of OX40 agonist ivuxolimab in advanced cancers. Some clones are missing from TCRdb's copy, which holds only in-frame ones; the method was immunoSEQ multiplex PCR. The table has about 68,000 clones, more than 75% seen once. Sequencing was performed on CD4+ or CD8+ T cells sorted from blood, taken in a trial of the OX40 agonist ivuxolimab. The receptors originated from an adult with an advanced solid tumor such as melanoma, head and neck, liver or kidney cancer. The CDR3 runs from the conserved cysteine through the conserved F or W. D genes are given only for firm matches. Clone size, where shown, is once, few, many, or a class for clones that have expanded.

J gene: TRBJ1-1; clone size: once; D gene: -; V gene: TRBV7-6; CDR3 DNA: TGTGCCAGTCAACAAGGGCCCCTGAACACTGAAGCTTTCTTT; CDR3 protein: CASQQGPLNTEAFF
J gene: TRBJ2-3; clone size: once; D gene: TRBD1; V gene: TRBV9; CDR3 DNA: TGTGCCAGCAGCGTAGAACGCTGGGCGGGGTCGACAGGGGCCTCAGATACGCAGTATTTT; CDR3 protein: CASSVERWAGSTGASDTQYF
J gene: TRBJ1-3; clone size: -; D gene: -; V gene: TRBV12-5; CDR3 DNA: TGTGCTAGTGGTCCAAGCGCGTCGACCGGAAACACCATATATTTT; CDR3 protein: CASGPSASTGNTIYF
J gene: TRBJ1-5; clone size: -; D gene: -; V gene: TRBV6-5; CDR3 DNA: TGTGCCAGCAGTTACGGGAGCAATCAGCCCCAGCATTTT; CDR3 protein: CASSYGSNQPQHF
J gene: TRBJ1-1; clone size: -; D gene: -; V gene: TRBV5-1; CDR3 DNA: TGCGCCAGCAGCTTTGCAGGGGAACACACTGAAGCTTTCTTT; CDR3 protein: CASSFAGEHTEAFF
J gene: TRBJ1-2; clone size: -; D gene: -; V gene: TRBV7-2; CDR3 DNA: TGTGCCAGCAGCCTAGAGTGGGGAGGCGGTGGCTACACCTTC; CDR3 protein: CASSLEWGGGGYTF
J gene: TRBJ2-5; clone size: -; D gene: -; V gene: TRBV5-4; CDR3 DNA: TGTGCCAGCAGCTTGGATCGGGCGACCCAGTACTTC; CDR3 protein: CASSLDRATQYF
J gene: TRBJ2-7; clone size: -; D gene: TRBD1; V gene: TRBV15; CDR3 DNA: TGTGCCACCAGCAGAGTAGGACAGGGGGGATATTACGAGCAGTACTTC; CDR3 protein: CATSRVGQGGYYEQYF
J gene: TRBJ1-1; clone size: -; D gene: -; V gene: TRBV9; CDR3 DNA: TGTGCCAGCAGCGTAGCGCAGATGAACACTGAAGCTTTCTTT; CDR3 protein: CASSVAQMNTEAFF
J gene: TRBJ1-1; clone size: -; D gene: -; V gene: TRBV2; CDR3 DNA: TGTGCCAGCAGTGAAGCGTCAGGGAACTCTGAAGCTTTCTTT; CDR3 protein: CASSEASGNSEAFF
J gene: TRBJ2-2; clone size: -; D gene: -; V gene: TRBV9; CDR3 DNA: TGTGCCAGCAGCGTAGTAGGGACCGGGGAGCTGTTTTTT; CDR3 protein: CASSVVGTGELFF
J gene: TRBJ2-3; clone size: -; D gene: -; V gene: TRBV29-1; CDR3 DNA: TGCAGCGTTGGAAAGGACACAGATACGCAGTATTTT; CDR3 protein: CSVGKDTDTQYF
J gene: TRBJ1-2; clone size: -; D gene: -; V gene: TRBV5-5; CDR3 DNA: TGTGCCAGCAGCAGAGGAATCGACTATGGCTACACCTTC; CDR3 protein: CASSRGIDYGYTF
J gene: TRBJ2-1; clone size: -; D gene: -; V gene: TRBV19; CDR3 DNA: TGTGCCAGTGTCAAAGCGGGCGTGGGGGACTACAATGAGCAGTTCTTC; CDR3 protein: CASVKAGVGDYNEQFF
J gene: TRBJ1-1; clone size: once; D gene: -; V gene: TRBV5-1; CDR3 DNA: TGCGCCAGCAGCTCGGACGTAAACACTGAAGCTTTCTTT; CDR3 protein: CASSSDVNTEAFF
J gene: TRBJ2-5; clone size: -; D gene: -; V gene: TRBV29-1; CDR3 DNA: TGCAGCGTTGTTGATGGGGGCGCGGAGACCCAGTACTTC; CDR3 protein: CSVVDGGAETQYF
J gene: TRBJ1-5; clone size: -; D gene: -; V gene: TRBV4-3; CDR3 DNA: TGCGCCAGCAGCCGGAACTTAAATCAGCCCCAGCATTTT; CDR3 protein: CASSRNLNQPQHF
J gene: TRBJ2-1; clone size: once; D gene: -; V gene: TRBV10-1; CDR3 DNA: TGCGCCAGCAGTGGACCCAATGAGCAGTTCTTC; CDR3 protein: CASSGPNEQFF
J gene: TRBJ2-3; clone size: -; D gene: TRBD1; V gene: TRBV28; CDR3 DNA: TGTGCCAGCAGTTCGTCGGGACAGGGGACAGATACGCAGTATTTT; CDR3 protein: CASSSSGQGTDTQYF
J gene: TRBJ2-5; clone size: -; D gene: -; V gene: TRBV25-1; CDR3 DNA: TGTGCCAGCAGCCAAGAGGTTCCAAAACAAGAGACCCAGTACTTC; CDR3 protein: CASSQEVPKQETQYF
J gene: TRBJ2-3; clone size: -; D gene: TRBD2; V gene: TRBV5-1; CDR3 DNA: TGCGCCAGCAGCTCGGGAGGTGCAGGAGGAGATACGCAGTATTTT; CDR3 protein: CASSSGGAGGDTQYF
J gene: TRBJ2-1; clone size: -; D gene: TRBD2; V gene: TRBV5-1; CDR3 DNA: TGCGCCAGCAGCTTGGAGACGGGAGCGGGGGATGAGCAGTTCTTC; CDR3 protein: CASSLETGAGDEQFF
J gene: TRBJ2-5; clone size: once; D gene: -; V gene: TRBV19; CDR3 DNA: TGTGCCAGTCGTGACCCTTGGAAGGGACAGACCCAGTACTTC; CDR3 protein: CASRDPWKGQTQYF
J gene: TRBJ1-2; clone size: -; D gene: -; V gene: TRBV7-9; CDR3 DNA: TGTGCCAGCAGCTCCCAATCGAGGACCGCCTATGGCCACACCTTC; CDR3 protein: CASSSQSRTAYGHTF
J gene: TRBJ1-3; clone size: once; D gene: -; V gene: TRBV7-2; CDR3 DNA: TGTGCCAGCAGCTTCACCGACGGGAGCTCTGGAAACACCATATATTTT; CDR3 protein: CASSFTDGSSGNTIYF
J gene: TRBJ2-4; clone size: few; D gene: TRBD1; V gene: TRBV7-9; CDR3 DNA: TGTGCCAGCAGCTTTGCGGACAGGGGAGGAAACATTCAGTACTTC; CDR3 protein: CASSFADRGGNIQYF
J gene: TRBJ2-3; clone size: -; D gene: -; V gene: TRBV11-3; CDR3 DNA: TGTGCCAGCAGCTTAGGTTCCTTAGCGGACACAGATACGCAGTATTTT; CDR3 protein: CASSLGSLADTDTQYF
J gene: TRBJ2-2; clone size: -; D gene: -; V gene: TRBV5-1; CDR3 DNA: TGCGCCAGCAGCGTACAGGGCGCCGGGGAGCTGTTTTTT; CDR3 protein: CASSVQGAGELFF
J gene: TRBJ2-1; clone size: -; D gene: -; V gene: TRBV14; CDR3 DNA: TGTGCCAGCAGCCATGAGAAGGTTTACTACAATGAGCAGTTCTTC; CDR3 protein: CASSHEKVYYNEQFF
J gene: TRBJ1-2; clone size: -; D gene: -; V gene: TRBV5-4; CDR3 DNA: TGTGCCAGCAGCTGGCCCGGGGGAAGTAACTATGGCTACACCTTC; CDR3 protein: CASSWPGGSNYGYTF
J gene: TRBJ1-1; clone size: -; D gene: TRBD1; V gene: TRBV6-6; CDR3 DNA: TGTGCCAGCAGTTACTCGGGACAGGAGAACACTGAAGCTTTCTTT; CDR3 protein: CASSYSGQENTEAFF
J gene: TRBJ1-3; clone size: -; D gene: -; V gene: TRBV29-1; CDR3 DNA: TGCAGCGTTGAAGTTCCAGGGGATGGAAACACCATATATTTT; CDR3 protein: CSVEVPGDGNTIYF
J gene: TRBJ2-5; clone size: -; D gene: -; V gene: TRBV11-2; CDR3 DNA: TGTGCCAGCAGCTTAGACGGTGGTCAGTACTTC; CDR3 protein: CASSLDGGQYF
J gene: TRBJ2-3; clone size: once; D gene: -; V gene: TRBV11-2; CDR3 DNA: TGTGCCAGCAGCACCACGGGAGATACGCAGTATTTT; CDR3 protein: CASSTTGDTQYF
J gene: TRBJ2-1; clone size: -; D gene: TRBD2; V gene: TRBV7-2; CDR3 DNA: TGTGCCAGCAGCCTGACTAGCGGGGACTACAATGAGCAGTTCTTC; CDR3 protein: CASSLTSGDYNEQFF
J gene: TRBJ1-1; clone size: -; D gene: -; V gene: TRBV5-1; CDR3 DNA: TGCGCCAGCAGCTTGAGACAGACGGACACTGAAGCTTTCTTT; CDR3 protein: CASSLRQTDTEAFF
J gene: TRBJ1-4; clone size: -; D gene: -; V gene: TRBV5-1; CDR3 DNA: TGCGCCAGCAGCTCTACTCTACAACTTGCAACTAATGAAAAACTGTTTTTT; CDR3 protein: CASSSTLQLATNEKLFF
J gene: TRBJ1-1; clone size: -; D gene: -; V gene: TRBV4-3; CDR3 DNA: TGCGCCAGCAGCCAAGTTGGGACACTTACTGAAGCTTTCTTT; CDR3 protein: CASSQVGTLTEAFF
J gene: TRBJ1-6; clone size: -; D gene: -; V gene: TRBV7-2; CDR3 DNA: TGTGCCAGCAGCTTAGGTACGGGTTACGGTTCACCCCTCCACTTT; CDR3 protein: CASSLGTGYGSPLHF
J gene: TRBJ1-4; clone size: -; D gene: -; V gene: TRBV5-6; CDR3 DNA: TGTGCCAGCAGCTTTGTCGACACGCAGATTGAAAAACTGTTTTTT; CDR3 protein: CASSFVDTQIEKLFF
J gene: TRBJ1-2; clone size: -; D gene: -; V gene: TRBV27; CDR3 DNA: TGTGCCAGCAGTTTAGGGCAGTACTATGGCTACACCTTC; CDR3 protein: CASSLGQYYGYTF
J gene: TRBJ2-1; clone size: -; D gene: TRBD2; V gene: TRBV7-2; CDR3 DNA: TGTGCCAGCAGCTTACAGAGCGGGAGCACCTACAATGAGCAGTTCTTC; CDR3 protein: CASSLQSGSTYNEQFF
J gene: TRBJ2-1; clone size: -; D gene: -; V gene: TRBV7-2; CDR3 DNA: TGTGCCAGCAGCCGGACTACGAGCTCCTACAATGAGCAGTTCTTC; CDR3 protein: CASSRTTSSYNEQFF
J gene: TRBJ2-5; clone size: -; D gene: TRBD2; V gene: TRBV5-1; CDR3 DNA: TGCGCCAGCAGCTTGAACACGGGGGGGCAAGAGACCCAGTACTTC; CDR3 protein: CASSLNTGGQETQYF
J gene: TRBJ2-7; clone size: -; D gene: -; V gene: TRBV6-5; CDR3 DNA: TGTGCCAGCAGTTACTCCTCGCCTAGCACGCCCTACGAGCAGTACTTC; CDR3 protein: CASSYSSPSTPYEQYF
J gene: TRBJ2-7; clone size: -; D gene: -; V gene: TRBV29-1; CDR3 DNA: TGCAGCGCCCGTGAGGGGCAGAGGAACACCGAGCAGTACTTC; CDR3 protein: CSAREGQRNTEQYF
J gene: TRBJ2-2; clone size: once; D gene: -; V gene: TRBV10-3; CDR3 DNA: TGTGCCATCAGGGGCCTCAACACCGGGGAGCTGTTTTTT; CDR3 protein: CAIRGLNTGELFF
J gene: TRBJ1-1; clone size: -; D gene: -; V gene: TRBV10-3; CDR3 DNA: TGTGCCATCAGTGCCCAGGGTGGCGATGGAGCGGCTTTCTTT; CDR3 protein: CAISAQGGDGAAFF
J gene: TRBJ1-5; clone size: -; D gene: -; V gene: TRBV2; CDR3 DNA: TGTGCCAGCGGGGAGGAGAACAATCAGCCCCAGCATTTT; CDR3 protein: CASGEENNQPQHF
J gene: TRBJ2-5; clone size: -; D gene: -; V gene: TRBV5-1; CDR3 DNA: TGCGCCAGCAGCTCCCAAACTAGCTCGGAGACCCAGTACTTC; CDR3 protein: CASSSQTSSETQYF
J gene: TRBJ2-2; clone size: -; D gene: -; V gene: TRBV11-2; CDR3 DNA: TGTGCCAGCAGCGTCATGGGACAAACGTTTCACAGGGAGCTGTTTTTT; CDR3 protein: CASSVMGQTFHRELFF
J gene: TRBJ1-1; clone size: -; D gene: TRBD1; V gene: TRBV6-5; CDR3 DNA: TGTGCCAGCAGTGTCCAGGGGGGACGTGAAGCTTTCTTT; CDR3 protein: CASSVQGGREAFF
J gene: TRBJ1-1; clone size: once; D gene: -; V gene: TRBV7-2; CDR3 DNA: TGTGCCAGCAGCCCAACAAGGGAGAACACTGAAGCTTTCTTT; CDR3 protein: CASSPTRENTEAFF
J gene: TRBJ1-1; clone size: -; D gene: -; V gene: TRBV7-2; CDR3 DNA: TGTGCCAGCAGCTTCGTCACAGGAAATGAAGCTTTCTTT; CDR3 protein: CASSFVTGNEAFF
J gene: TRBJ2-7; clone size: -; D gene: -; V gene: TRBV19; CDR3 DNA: TGTGCCAGTAGTATATCGGTGAGCTCCTACGAGCAGTACTTC; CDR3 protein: CASSISVSSYEQYF
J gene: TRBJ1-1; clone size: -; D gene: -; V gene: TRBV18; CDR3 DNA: TGTGCCAGCTCACCGACGCTAACAGGGAACACTGAAGCTTTCTTT; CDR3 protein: CASSPTLTGNTEAFF
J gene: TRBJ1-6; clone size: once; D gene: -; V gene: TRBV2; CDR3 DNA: TGTGCCAGCAGCGAGAGGAAAGAGTCGTGGTCACCCCTCCACTTT; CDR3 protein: CASSERKESWSPLHF
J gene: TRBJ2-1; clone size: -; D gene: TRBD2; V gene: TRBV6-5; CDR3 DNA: TGTGCCAGCAGCCCGATGGCGGGGGGCTACAATGAGCAGTTCTTC; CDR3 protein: CASSPMAGGYNEQFF
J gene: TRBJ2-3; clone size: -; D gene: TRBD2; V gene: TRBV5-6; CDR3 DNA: TGTGCCAGCACCCCTACGGACGGGGGGTGGGCAGATACGCAGTATTTT; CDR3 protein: CASTPTDGGWADTQYF
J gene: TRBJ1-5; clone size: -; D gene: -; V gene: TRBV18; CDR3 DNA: TGTGCCAGCTCACCACCGTCGGGGCGAGTAGGCCAGCCCCAGCATTTT; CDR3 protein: CASSPPSGRVGQPQHF